A single sample is the source of the 17 T cell receptor beta chains below, sequenced in a study of CD8 T cells in ankylosing spondylitis. The study's findings and limits: A motif in TCR beta, a set of roughly eight highly homologous variants, appeared characteristic of ankylosing spondylitis blood.

No cognate antigen is known for these TCRs. Each CDR3 protein gets one entry after TCRdb re-called the 5' RACE reads with MiXCR. The sample records a few hundred thousand distinct CDR3 sequences, 17% being singletons. Sequencing input: blood, either unsorted or a sorted T cell fraction (not recorded which). The receptors were sampled from a male donor with ankylosing spondylitis.

This sequence joins TRBV9 and TRBJ1-1, with D unresolved. The CDR3 contains 13 residues. V was trimmed by 4 bases and J by 4 bases, leaving 11 bases between them. Germline-derived CDR1 and CDR2 are SGDLS and YYNGEE. The CDR3 loop reads CASSPSVGTEAFF. The CDR3 DNA sequence: TGTGCCAGCAGCCCCTCGGTGGGCACTGAAGCTTTCTTT.

In this sample, this clonotype turned up many times. The V and J genes are TRBV12-3 or TRBV12-4 and TRBJ1-5, with D tentatively TRBD1 (5 bases). The CDR3 is made up of 15 amino acids. Deletions cut 8 bases from V and 2 bases from J, with 16 bases between. CDR3: CASGLGGTGNQPQHF. DNA for the CDR3: TGTGCCAGCGGGCTGGGGGGAACGGGCAATCAGCCCCAGCATTTT.

This rearrangement joins TRBV7-2 to TRBJ2-7; D is possibly TRBD1 (5 bases). The CDR3 has 16 amino acids. Germline-derived CDR1 and CDR2 are SGHTA and FQGNSA. The V gene lost 3 bases and the J gene lost 6 bases, with 21 bases spanning the gap. The CDR3 DNA reads as TGTGCCAGCAGCTTGTTCCGCGTGGCAGGGCAGGGCGAGCAGTACTTC. Encoded protein: CASSLFRVAGQGEQYF. Supplemented by reference TRBV7-2 and TRBJ2-7, the full variable domain reads GAGVSQSPSNKVTEKGKDVELRCDPISGHTALYWYRQSLGQGLEFLIYFQGNSAPDKSGLPSDRFSAERTGGSVSTLTIQRTQQEDSAVYLCASSLFRVAGQGEQYFGPGTRLTVT.

This clonotype has more than one count but fewer than ten. V gene TRBV29-1 combines with J gene TRBJ1-1; no reliable D call. Germline V gene sequence: CDR1 SQVTM, CDR2 ANQGSEA. CDR3 length equals 12 residues. The V end was cut by 7 bases, the J end by 2 bases, with 11 bases between. The CDR3 protein is CSGALLNTEAFF. CDR3 DNA: TGCAGCGGGGCTCTGCTAAACACTGAAGCTTTCTTT.

The J gene is TRBJ1-1, the V gene TRBV2; 9 bases are shared with TRBD1. Germline V CDR1 and CDR2: SNHLY, FYNNEI. The CDR3 contains 14 residues. V trimming: 7 bases; J trimming: 3 bases; junction bases outside the gene matches: 6. CDR3 nucleotide sequence: TGTGCCAGCACTCTAGACAGGGGGGACACTGAAGCTTTCTTT. This sequence encodes CASTLDRGDTEAFF.

This clonotype was found a few times. This chain links TRBV29-1 with TRBJ1-1; D is possibly TRBD1 (6 bases). Trimming removed 4 bases at V and 3 bases at J, with 12 bases between. Germline V CDR1 and CDR2: SQVTM, ANQGSEA. CDR3 length: 13 residues. CDR3 sequence: CSVGQAQDTEAFF. CDR3 DNA sequence: TGCAGCGTTGGACAGGCTCAGGACACTGAAGCTTTCTTT.

This chain joins TRBV29-1 and TRBJ1-1; D is unclear. This CDR3 contains 10 residues. The germline V gene has CDR1 SQVTM and CDR2 ANQGSEA. The V gene lost 3 bases and the J gene lost 6 bases, with 5 bases spanning the gap. CDR3 protein: CSVDWPEAFF. The DNA for the CDR3 is TGCAGCGTTGATTGGCCTGAAGCTTTCTTT.

This chain connects TRBV28 to TRBJ1-3; D may be TRBD1 (5 bases). Deletions cut 5 bases from V and 0 bases from J, with 14 bases between. The germline CDR1 and CDR2 sequences are MDHEN and SYDVKM. This CDR3 has 16 amino acids. CDR3 in DNA: TGTGCCAGCAGTACCCCGGGACGTAGCTCTGGAAACACCATATATTTT. It is translated as CASSTPGRSSGNTIYF.

The chain is built from TRBV6-2 or TRBV6-3 and TRBJ2-4, with D uncertain. Between the trimmed V and J ends, which lost 4 bases and 0 bases, there was a span of 10 bases. The V gene's germline CDR1 is MNHEY and CDR2 SVGEGT. This CDR3 has 15 residues. CDR3 in DNA: TGTGCCAGCAGTTCAGGTGGGATAGCCAAAAACATTCAGTACTTC. It specifies CASSSGGIAKNIQYF.

This clonotype was counted only a few times. This chain connects TRBV20-1 to TRBJ2-5; TRBD2 agrees at 10 bases. The CDR3 contains 15 residues. Losses at the gene ends were 5 bases for V and 1 base for J; bases not matched to a gene: 7. The germline V gene has CDR1 DFQATT and CDR2 SNEGSKA (reference sequence). The CDR3 DNA sequence: TGCAGTGCTCGACTAGCGGGCCAACCCCAAGAGACCCAGTACTTC. Its translation is CSARLAGQPQETQYF.

This clonotype was observed a handful of times. The CDR3 coding sequence is TGTGCCAGCAGCTTAGTTTTTTCCCTAGCGGGAGTATATGAGCAGTTCTTC. This gives the protein CASSLVFSLAGVYEQFF. This sequence joins TRBV11-2 and TRBJ2-1, with 10 bases matching TRBD2. The CDR3 has 17 amino acids. V was pared by 1 base and J by 8 bases, with 11 bases of the junction left unmatched. Germline CDR1 is SGHAT and CDR2 is FQNNGV.

This clonotype was found a few times. The chain carries TRBV6-2 or TRBV6-3 and TRBJ1-5; D is perhaps TRBD1 (5 bases). The V gene's germline CDR1 is MNHEY and CDR2 SVGEGT. The germline V and J ends were trimmed by 6 bases and 4 bases, with 19 bases remaining between them. This CDR3 is 16 amino acids long. This chain's CDR3 is CASSPPSGTGNQPQHF. The CDR3 DNA reads TGTGCCAGCAGCCCGCCGTCGGGGACGGGAAATCAGCCCCAGCATTTT.

This clonotype has a count of ten or more. The chain recombines TRBV20-1 with TRBJ1-6; D possibly corresponds to TRBD1 (5 bases). Trimming took 3 bases from V and 0 from J, leaving 9 bases between them. Germline V CDR1 and CDR2: DFQATT, SNEGSKA (reference sequence). CDR3 length equals 15 residues. The CDR3 region has the DNA TGCAGTGCTAGGGACACGAGCTCCTATAATTCACCCCTCCACTTT. It is translated as CSARDTSSYNSPLHF.

This chain connects TRBV20-1 to TRBJ2-1; 11 positions match TRBD1. This CDR3 region has 14 residues. Germline-derived CDR1 and CDR2 are DFQATT and SNEGSKA (reference sequence). V shed 5 bases, J shed 7 bases, and the junction held 7 bases outside the gene matches. CDR3 DNA: TGCAGTGCTTGGGGACAGGGGGATGAGAATGAGCAGTTCTTC. Its protein product is CSAWGQGDENEQFF.

This clonotype has only a few counts. The rearrangement joins TRBV5-1 to TRBJ1-1; tentative D call: TRBD1 (6 bases). Trimming cost V 4 bases and J 1 base, with 14 bases left between them. The CDR3 contains 15 residues. Germline values: CDR1 SGHRS, CDR2 YFSETQ. For the CDR3, the DNA is TGCGCCAGCAGCGGGGGGTGGACAGCGAACACTGAAGCTTTCTTT. Translated: CASSGGWTANTEAFF.

DNA for the CDR3: TGTGCCATCCGGGCTGGTACCACCGGGGAGCTGTTTTTT. Protein: CAIRAGTTGELFF. V and J are TRBV10-3 and TRBJ2-2; D call uncertain. The ends were cut back, 8 bases at V and 4 bases at J, with 11 bases in the middle. Germline V gene data show CDR1 as ENHRY and CDR2 as SYGVKD. CDR3 length equals 13 residues.

This clonotype was seen many times. The chain uses TRBV7-6 and TRBJ2-3; 14 nucleotides match TRBD2. The CDR3 has 17 residues. Trimming at V came to 5 bases and at J to 0 bases, leaving 4 bases not matched to a gene. In germline, CDR1 is SGHVS, CDR2 FNYEAQ. CDR3 sequence (DNA): TGTGCCAGCAGCCCCGGACTAGCGGGAGGAAGCACAGATACGCAGTATTTT. This gives the protein CASSPGLAGGSTDTQYF.